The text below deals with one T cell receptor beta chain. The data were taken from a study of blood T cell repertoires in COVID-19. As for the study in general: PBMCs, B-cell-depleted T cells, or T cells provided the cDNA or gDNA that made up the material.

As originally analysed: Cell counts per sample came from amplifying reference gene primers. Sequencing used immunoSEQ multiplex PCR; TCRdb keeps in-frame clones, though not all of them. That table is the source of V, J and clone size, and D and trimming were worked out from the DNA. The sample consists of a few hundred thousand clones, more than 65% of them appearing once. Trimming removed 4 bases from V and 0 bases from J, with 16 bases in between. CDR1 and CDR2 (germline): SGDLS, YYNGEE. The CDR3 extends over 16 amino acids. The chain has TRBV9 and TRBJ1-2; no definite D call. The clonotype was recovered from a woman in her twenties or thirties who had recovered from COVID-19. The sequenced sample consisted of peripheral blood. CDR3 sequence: CASSPRAEGSNYGYTF. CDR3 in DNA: TGTGCCAGCAGCCCGAGAGCCGAGGGTTCTAACTATGGCTACACCTTC.